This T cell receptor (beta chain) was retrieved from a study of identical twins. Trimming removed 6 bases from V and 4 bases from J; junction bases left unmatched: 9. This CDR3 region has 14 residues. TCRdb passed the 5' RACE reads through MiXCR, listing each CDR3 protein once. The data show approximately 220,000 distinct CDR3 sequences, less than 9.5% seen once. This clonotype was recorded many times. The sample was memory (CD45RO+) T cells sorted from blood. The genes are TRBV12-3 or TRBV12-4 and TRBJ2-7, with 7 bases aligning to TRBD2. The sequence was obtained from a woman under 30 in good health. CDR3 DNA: TGTGCCAGCAGGGAAACGGGGGGAGGGTACGAGCAGTACTTC. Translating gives CASRETGGGYEQYF.